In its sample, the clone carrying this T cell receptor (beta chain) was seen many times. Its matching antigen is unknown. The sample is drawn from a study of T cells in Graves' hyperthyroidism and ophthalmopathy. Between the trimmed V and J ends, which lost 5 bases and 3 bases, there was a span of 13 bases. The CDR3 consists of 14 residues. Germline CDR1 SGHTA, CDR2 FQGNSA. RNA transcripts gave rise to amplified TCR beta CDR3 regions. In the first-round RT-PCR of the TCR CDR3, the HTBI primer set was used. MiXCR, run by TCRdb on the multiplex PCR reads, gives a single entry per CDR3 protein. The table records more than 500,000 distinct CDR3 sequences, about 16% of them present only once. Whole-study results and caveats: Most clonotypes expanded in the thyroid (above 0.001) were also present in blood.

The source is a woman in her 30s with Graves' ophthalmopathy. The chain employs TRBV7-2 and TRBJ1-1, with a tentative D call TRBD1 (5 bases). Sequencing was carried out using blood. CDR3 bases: TGTGCCAGCAGCCTTATCAGGGTCGACACTGAAGCTTTCTTT. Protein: CASSLIRVDTEAFF.